This record looks at one TCR beta chain sequence and its context. Its target is not known. Amplification of TCR beta CDR3 regions was performed using RNA transcripts as template. A set of HTBI primers served as the primers for a first-round RT-PCR of the TCR CDR3. Each CDR3 protein is one row after TCRdb ran MiXCR on the multiplex PCR reads. The table lists around 560,000 distinct CDR3 sequences, over 15% of them singletons, with 15% to 20% in the top ten. Germline CDR1 reads MDHEN; CDR2 reads SYDVKM. V dropped 11 bases and J dropped 3; count of bases not matched to a gene: 12. The length of the CDR3 is 14 residues. The record originates from a study of T cells in Graves' hyperthyroidism and ophthalmopathy. Whole-study results and caveats: Most expanded thyroid clonotypes above 0.001 also appeared in blood. Onset of ophthalmopathy came a median about 6.5 months after the model predicted it.

Patients between 18 and 65 years old had hyperthyroidism, newly diagnosed and lasting under 2 months. This sequence originates from a woman aged 18-35 years with Graves' hyperthyroidism. Source material: blood. The chain combines TRBV28 with TRBJ2-7, with 8 bases fitting TRBD2. The CDR3 protein is CASQDTAGVYEQYF. CDR3 DNA sequence: TGTGCCTCTCAGGATACAGCGGGAGTCTACGAGCAGTACTTC. Supplemented by reference TRBV28 and TRBJ2-7, the full variable domain reads DVKVTQSSRYLVKRTGEKVFLECVQDMDHENMFWYRQDPGLGLRLIYFSYDVKMKEKGDIPEGYSVSREKKERFSLILESASTNQTSMYLCASQDTAGVYEQYFGPGTRLTVT.